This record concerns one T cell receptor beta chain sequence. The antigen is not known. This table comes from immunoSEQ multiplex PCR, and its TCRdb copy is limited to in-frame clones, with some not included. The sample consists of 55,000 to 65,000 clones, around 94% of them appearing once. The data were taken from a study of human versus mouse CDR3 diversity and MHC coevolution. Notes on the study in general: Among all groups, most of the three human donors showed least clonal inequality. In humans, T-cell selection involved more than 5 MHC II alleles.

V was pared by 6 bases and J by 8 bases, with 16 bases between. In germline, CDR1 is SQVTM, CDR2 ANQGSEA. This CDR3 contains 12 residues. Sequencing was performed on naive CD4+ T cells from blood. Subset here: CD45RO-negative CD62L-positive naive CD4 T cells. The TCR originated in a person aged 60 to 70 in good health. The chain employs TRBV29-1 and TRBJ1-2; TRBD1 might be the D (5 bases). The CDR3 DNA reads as TGCAGCGTGAAGGGGATTAGGATCGGCTACACCTTC. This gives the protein CSVKGIRIGYTF.